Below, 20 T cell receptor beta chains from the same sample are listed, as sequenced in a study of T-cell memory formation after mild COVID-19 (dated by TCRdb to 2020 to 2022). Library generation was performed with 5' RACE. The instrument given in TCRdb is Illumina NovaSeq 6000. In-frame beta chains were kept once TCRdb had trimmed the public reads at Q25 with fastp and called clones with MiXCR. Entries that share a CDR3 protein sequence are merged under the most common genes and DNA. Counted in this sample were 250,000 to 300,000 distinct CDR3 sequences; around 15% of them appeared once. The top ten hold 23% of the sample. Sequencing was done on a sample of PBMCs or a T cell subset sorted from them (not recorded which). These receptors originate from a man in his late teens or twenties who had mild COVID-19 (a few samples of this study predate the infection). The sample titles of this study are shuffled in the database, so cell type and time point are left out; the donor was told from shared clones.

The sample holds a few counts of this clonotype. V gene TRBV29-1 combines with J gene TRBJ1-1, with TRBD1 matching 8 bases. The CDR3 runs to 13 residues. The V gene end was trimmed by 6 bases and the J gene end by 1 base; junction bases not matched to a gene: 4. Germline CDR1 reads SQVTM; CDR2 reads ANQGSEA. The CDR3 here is CSVPGTGNTEAFF. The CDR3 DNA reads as TGCAGCGTCCCCGGGACAGGGAACACTGAAGCTTTCTTT.

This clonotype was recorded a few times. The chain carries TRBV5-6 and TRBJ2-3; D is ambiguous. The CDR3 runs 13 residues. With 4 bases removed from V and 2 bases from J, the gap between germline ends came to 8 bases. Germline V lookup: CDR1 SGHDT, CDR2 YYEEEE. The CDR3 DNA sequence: TGTGCCAGCAGCGCCGGCATCACAGATACGCAGTATTTT. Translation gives CASSAGITDTQYF.

CDR3 residues: CASRGQGPSYEQYF. Here the CDR3 DNA reads TGCGCCAGCCGCGGTCAGGGCCCTTCCTACGAGCAGTACTTC. This chain uses TRBV5-1 with TRBJ2-7; a possible D gene is TRBD1 (5 bases). V gave up 7 bases and J gave up 1 base, with 15 bases separating them. The CDR3 extends over 14 amino acids. Germline V gene sequence: CDR1 SGHRS, CDR2 YFSETQ. Full variable domain (rest looked up from reference TRBV5-1 and TRBJ2-7): KAGVTQTPRYLIKTRGQQVTLSCSPISGHRSVSWYQQTPGQGLQFLFEYFSETQRNKGNFPGRFSGRQFSNSRSEMNVSTLELGDSALYLCASRGQGPSYEQYFGPGTRLTVT.

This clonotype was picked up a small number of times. In DNA form, the CDR3 reads TGTGCCAGCAGCCCTTCCGAACTGGCCGGAGAGACCCAGTACTTC. Translated, it gives CASSPSELAGETQYF. The V gene is TRBV7-3, the J gene TRBJ2-5; D unclear. This CDR3 is 15 amino acids long. The ends were cut back, 5 bases at V and 4 bases at J, with 17 bases in the middle. In germline, CDR1 is SGHTA, CDR2 FQGTGA.

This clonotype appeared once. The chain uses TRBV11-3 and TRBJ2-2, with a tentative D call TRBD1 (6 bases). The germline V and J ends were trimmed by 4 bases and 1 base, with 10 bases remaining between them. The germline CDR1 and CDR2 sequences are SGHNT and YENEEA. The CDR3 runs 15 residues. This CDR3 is CASSSHRENTGELFF. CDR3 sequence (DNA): TGTGCCAGCAGCTCACACAGGGAGAACACCGGGGAGCTGTTTTTT.

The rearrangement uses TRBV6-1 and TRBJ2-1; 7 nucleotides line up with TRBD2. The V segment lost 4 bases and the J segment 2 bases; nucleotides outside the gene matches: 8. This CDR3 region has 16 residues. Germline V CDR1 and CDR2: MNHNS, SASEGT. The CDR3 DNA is TGTGCCAGCAGTGCTCGGGGAACTAGCGCCTACAATGAGCAGTTCTTC. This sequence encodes CASSARGTSAYNEQFF.

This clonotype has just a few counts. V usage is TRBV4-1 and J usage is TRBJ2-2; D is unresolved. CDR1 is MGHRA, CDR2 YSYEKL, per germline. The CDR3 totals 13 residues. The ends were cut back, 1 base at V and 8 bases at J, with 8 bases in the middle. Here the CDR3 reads CASSQVKEGELFF. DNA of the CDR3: TGCGCCAGCAGCCAAGTCAAAGAGGGGGAGCTGTTTTTT.

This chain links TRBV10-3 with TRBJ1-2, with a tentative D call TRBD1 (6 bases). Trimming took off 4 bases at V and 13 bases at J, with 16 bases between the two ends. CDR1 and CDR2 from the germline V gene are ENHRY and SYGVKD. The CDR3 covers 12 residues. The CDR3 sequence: CAISGDQGRSTF. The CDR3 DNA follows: TGTGCCATCAGTGGTGACCAGGGGAGGTCCACCTTC.

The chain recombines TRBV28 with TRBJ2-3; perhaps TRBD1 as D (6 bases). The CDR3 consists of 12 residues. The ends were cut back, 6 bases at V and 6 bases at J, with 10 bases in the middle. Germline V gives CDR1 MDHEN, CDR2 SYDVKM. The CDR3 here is CASRERGDTQYF. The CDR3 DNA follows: TGTGCCAGCAGAGAAAGGGGGGATACGCAGTATTTT. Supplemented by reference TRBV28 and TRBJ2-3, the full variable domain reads DVKVTQSSRYLVKRTGEKVFLECVQDMDHENMFWYRQDPGLGLRLIYFSYDVKMKEKGDIPEGYSVSREKKERFSLILESASTNQTSMYLCASRERGDTQYFGPGTRLTVL.

The CDR3: CASSPEDSNYGYTF. The CDR3 coding sequence is TGTGCCAGCTCACCAGAAGACAGCAACTATGGCTACACCTTC. The chain recombines TRBV18 with TRBJ1-2; D is perhaps TRBD1 (5 bases). The V and J ends lost 2 bases and 2 bases respectively, with 9 bases between them. The CDR3 spans 14 residues. Germline lookup yields CDR1 KGHSH and CDR2 LQKENI.

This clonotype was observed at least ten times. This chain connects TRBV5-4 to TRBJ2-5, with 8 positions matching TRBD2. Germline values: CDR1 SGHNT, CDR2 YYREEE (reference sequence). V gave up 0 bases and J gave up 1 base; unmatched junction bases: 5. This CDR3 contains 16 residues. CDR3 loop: CASSLGTSGGQETQYF. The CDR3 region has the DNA TGTGCCAGCAGCTTGGGTACTAGCGGTGGCCAAGAGACCCAGTACTTC.

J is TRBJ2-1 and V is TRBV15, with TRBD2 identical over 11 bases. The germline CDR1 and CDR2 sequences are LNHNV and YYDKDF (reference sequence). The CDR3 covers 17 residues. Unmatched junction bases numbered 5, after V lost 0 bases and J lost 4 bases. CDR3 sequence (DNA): TGTGCCACCAGCAGAGATCAGCTAGCGGGGGGTTACAATGAGCAGTTCTTC. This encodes CATSRDQLAGGYNEQFF.

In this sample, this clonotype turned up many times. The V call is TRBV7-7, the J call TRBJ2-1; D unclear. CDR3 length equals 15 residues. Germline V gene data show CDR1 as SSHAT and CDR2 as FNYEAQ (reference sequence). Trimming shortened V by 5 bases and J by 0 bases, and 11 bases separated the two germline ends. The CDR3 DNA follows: TGTGCCAGCAGCGATAGCAGGAGCTCCTACAATGAGCAGTTCTTC. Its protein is CASSDSRSSYNEQFF.

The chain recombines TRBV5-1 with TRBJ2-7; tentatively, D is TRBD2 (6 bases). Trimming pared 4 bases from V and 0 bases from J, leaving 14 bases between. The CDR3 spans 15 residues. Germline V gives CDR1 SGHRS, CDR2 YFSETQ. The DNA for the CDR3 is TGCGCCAGCAGCCCCTCGGGGGAACACTCCTACGAGCAGTACTTC. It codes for CASSPSGEHSYEQYF.

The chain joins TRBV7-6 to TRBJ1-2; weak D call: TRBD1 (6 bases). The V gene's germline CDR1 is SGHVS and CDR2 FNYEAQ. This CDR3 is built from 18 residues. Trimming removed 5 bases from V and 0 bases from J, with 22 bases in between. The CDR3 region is CASSLGVPMDRANYGYTF. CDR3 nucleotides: TGTGCCAGCAGCCTCGGAGTGCCCATGGACAGAGCTAACTATGGCTACACCTTC.

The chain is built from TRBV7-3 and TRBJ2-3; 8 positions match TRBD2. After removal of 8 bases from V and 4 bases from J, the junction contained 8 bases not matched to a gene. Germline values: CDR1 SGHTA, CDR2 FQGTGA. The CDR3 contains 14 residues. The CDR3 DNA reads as TGTGCCAGCGGCTCTGCGGGGGGAGCAGATACGCAGTATTTT. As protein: CASGSAGGADTQYF.

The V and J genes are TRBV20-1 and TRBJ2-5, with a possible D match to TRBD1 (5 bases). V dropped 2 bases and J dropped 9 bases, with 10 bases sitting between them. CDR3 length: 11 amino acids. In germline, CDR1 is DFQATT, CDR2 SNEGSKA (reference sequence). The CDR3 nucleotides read TGCAGTGCTAGATCCAGGGCGTCCCAGTACTTC. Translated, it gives CSARSRASQYF.

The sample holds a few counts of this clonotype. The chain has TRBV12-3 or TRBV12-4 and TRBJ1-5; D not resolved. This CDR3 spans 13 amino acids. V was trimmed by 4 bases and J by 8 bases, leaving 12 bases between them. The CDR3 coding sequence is TGTGCCAGCAGTTCCTTTGCACGGGAGCCCCAGCATTTT. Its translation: CASSSFAREPQHF.

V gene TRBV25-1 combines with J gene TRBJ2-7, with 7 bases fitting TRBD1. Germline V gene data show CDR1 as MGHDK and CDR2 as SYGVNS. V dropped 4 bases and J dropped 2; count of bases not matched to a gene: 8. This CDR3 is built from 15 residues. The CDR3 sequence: CASSVPGQLAYEQYF. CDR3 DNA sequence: TGTGCCAGCAGTGTCCCGGGACAGTTGGCCTACGAGCAGTACTTC.

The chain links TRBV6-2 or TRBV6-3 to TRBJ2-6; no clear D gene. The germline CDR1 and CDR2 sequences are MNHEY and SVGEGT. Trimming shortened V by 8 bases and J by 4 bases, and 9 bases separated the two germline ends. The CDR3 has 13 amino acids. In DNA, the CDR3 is TGTGCCAGCGGGTACGGCGGGGCCAACGTCCTGACTTTC. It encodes CASGYGGANVLTF.